This record covers a single TCR beta chain. This specimen comes from a study of blood T cell repertoires in COVID-19. As for the study in general: Sites in the United States, Italy and Spain provided acute and convalescent COVID-19 samples. PBMCs, B-cell-depleted T cells, or T cells provided the cDNA or gDNA that made up the material.

Seattle's cohort entered during active infection and was followed longitudinally. In the original processing: Estimated nucleated cell counts came from reference gene primer amplification. Profiling relied on immunoSEQ multiplex PCR, and the TCRdb table lists in-frame clones only, not all of them. V and J calls and clone size are copied from that table; D and trimming were computed from the DNA. The sample has about 87,000 clones; approximately 85% are singletons. Sequenced material: peripheral blood. The TCR comes from an elderly woman with COVID-19, enrolled during active disease.

Here the CDR3 reads CASSVVPGDTEAFF. The CDR3 region has the DNA TGTGCCAGCAGCGTAGTGCCGGGGGACACTGAAGCTTTCTTT. The gene calls are TRBV9 and TRBJ1-1; maybe TRBD1 (5 bases). V dropped 0 bases and J dropped 3 bases, with 9 bases sitting between them. In germline, CDR1 is SGDLS, CDR2 YYNGEE. The CDR3 runs 14 residues.